This T cell receptor (beta chain) came from a study of OX40 agonist ivuxolimab in advanced cancers. The method was immunoSEQ multiplex PCR; TCRdb's version includes in-frame clones alone and lacks a portion of them. Of some 40,000 clones listed, about nine tenths are singletons. From germline, CDR1 is LNHDA and CDR2 SQIVND (reference sequence). This CDR3 is 18 amino acids long. V lost 6 bases and J lost 1, with 24 bases in between. The receptor's source is an adult with an advanced solid tumor such as melanoma, head and neck, liver or kidney cancer. This material consisted of CD4+ or CD8+ T cells sorted from blood, taken in a trial of the OX40 agonist ivuxolimab. The chain employs TRBV19 and TRBJ1-1; TRBD1 is a possible D gene (5 bases). For the CDR3, the DNA is TGTGCCAGTAGAACGGGCGCGTTGGGGCGCGGGGAGAACACTGAAGCTTTCTTT. This translates into CASRTGALGRGENTEAFF.